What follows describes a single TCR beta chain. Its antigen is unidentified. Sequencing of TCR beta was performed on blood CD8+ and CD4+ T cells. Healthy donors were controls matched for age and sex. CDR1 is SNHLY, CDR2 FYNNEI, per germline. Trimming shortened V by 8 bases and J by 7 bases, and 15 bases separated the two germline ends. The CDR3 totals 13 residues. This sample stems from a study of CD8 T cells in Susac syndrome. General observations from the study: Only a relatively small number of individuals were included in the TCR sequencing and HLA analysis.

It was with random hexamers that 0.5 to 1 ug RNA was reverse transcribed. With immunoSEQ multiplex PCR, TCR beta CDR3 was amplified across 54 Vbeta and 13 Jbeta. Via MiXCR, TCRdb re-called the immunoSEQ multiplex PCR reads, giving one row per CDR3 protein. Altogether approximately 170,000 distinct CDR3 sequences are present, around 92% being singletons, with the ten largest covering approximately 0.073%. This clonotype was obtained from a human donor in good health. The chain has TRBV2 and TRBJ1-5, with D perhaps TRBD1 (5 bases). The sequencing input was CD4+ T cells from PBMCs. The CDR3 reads CASAAAGDQPQHF. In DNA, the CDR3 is TGTGCCAGCGCAGCCGCTGGGGACCAGCCCCAGCATTTT.